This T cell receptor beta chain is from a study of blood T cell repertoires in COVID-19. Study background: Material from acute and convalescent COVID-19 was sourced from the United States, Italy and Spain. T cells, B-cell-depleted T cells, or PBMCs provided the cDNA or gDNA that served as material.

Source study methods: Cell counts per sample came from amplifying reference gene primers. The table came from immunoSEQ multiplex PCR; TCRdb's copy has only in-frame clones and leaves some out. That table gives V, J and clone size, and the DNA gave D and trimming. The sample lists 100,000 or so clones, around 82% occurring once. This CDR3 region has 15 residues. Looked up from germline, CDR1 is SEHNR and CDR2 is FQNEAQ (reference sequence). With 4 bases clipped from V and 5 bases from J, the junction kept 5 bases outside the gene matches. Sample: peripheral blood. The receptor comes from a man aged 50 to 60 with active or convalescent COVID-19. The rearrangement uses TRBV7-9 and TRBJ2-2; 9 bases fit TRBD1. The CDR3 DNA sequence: TGTGCCAGCAGCTCGACAGGGGGGAGAACCGGGGAGCTGTTTTTT. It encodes CASSSTGGRTGELFF.